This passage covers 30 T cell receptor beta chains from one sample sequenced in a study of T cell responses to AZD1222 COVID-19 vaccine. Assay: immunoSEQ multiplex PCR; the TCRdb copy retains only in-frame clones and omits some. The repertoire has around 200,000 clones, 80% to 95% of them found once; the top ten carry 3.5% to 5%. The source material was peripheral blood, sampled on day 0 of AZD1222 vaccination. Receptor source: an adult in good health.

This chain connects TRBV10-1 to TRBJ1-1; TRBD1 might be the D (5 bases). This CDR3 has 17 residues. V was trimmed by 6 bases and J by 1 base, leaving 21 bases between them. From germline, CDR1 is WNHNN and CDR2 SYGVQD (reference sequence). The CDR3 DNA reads TGCGCCAGCAGAGTACGTGGGACCAGAGACAGGAACACTGAAGCTTTCTTT. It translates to CASRVRGTRDRNTEAFF.

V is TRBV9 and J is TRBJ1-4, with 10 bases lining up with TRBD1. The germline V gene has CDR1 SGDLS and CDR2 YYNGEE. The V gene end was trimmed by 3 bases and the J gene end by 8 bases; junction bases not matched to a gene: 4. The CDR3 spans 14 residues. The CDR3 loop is CASSAGTGVEKLFF. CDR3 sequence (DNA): TGTGCCAGCAGCGCCGGGACAGGGGTGGAAAAACTGTTTTTT.

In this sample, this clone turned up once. This CDR3 is CASAKNAGTGVEQFF. CDR3 DNA sequence: TGTGCCAGCGCAAAGAACGCCGGGACAGGGGTTGAGCAGTTCTTC. The V gene is TRBV6-4, the J gene TRBJ2-1; 10 bases fit TRBD1. The CDR3 has 15 residues. Germline CDR1 and CDR2: MRHNA and SNTAGT. V lost 8 bases and J lost 9; bases outside the gene matches: 13.

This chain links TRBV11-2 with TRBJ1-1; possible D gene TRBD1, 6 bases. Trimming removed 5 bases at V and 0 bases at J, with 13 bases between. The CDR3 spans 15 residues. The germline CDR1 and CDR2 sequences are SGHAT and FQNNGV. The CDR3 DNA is TGTGCCAGCAGCCGGTCGGACAGCCTGAACACTGAAGCTTTCTTT. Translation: CASSRSDSLNTEAFF. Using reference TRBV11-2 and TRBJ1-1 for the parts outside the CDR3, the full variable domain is EAGVAQSPRYKIIEKRQSVAFWCNPISGHATLYWYQQILGQGPKLLIQFQNNGVVDDSQLPKDRFSAERLKGVDSTLKIQPAKLEDSAVYLCASSRSDSLNTEAFFGQGTRLTVV.

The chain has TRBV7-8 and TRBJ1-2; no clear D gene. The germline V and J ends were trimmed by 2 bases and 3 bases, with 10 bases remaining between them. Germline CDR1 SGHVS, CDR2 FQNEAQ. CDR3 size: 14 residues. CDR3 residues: CASSLIGPDYGYTF. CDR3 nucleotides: TGTGCCAGCAGCTTAATAGGGCCCGACTATGGCTACACCTTC.

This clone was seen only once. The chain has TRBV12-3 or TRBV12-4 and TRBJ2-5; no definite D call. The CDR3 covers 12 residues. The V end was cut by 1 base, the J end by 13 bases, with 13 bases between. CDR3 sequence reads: CASSLEMTHPYF. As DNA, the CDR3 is TGTGCCAGCAGTTTAGAGATGACTCATCCGTACTTC.

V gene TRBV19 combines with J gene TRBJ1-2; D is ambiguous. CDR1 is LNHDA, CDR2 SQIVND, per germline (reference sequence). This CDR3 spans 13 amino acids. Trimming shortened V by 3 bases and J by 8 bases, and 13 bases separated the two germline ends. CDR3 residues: CASSILLASGYTF. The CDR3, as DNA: TGTGCCAGTAGTATTTTGTTAGCGTCCGGCTACACCTTC.

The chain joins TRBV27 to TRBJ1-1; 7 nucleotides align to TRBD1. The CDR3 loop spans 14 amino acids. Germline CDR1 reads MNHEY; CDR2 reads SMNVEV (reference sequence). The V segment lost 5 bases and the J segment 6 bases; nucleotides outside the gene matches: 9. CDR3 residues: CASSPLQGSAEAFF. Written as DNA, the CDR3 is TGTGCCAGCAGTCCCCTACAGGGGTCTGCTGAAGCTTTCTTT.

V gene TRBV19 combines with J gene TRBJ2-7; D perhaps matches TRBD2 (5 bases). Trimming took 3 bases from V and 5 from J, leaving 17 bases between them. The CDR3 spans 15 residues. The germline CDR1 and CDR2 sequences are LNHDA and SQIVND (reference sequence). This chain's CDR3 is CASSIMGNEGNEQYF. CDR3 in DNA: TGTGCCAGTAGTATTATGGGGAATGAGGGAAACGAGCAGTACTTC. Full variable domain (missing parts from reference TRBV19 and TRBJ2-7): DGGITQSPKYLFRKEGQNVTLSCEQNLNHDAMYWYRQDPGQGLRLIYYSQIVNDFQKGDIAEGYSVSREKKESFPLTVTSAQKNPTAFYLCASSIMGNEGNEQYFGPGTRLTVT.

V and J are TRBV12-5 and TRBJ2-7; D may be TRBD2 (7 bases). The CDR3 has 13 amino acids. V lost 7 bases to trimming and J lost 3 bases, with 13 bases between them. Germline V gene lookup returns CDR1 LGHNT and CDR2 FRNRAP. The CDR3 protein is CASDPGGHYEQYF. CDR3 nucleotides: TGTGCTAGTGACCCCGGGGGGCACTACGAGCAGTACTTC.

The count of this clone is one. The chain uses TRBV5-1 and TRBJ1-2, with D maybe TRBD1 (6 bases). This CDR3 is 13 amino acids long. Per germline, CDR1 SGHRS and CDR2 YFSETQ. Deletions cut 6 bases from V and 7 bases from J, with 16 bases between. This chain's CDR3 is CASTVDSQGGYTF. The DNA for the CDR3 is TGCGCCAGCACCGTGGACAGCCAGGGTGGCTACACCTTC.

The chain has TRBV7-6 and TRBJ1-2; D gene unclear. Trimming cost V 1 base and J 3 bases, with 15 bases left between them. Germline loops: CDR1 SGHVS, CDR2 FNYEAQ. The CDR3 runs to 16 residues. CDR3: CASSLGGWGGDYGYTF. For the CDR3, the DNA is TGTGCCAGCAGCTTAGGAGGATGGGGAGGCGACTATGGCTACACCTTC.

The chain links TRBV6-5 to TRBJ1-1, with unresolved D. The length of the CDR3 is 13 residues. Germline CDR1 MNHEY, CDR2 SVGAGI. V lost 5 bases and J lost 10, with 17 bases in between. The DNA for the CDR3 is TGTGCCAGCAGTCGAACCATGGACGGTTTAGCTTTCTTT. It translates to CASSRTMDGLAFF.

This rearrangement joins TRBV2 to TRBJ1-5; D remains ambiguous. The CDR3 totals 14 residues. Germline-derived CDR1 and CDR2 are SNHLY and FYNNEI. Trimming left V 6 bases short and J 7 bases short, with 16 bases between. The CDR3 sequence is CASRGGSGGQPQHF. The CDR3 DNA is TGTGCCAGCAGGGGCGGAAGCGGAGGACAGCCCCAGCATTTT.

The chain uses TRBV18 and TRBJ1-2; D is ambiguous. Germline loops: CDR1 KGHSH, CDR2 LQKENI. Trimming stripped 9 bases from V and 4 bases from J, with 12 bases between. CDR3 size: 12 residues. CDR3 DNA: TGTGCCAGTAGTGGCCGCTCCTATGGCTACACCTTC. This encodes CASSGRSYGYTF.

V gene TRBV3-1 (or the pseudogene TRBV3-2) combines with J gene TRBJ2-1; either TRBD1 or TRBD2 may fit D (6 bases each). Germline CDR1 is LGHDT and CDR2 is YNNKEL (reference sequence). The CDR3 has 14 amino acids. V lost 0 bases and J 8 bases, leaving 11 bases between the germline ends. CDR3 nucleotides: TGTGCCAGCAGCCAAGAGGGGGGCAGCGATGAGCAGTTCTTC. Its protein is CASSQEGGSDEQFF.

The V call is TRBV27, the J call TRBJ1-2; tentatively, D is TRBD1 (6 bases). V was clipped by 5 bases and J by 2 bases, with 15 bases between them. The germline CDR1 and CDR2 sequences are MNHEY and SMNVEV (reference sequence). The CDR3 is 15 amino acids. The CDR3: CASSPGQRPNYGYTF. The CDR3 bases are TGTGCCAGCAGTCCCGGACAGAGACCAAACTATGGCTACACCTTC.

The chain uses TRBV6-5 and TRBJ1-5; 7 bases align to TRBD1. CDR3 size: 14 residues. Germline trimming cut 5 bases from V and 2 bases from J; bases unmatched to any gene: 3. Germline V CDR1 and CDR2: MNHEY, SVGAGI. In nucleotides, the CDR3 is TGTGCCAGCAGTCGCGGACAGGGCAATCAGCCCCAGCATTTT. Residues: CASSRGQGNQPQHF.

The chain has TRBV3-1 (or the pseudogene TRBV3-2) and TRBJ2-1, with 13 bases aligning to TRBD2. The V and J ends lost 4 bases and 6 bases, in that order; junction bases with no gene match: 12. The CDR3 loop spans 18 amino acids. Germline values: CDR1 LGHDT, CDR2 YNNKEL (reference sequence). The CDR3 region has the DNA TGTGCCAGCAGCCGACATACTAGCGGGGGGGCCCTTAGCAATGAGCAGTTCTTC. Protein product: CASSRHTSGGALSNEQFF.

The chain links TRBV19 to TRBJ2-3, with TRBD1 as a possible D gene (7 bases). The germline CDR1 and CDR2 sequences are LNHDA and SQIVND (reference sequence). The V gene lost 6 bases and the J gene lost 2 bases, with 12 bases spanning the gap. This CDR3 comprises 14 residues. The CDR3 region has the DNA TGTGCCAGTAGCGGGGGACAGCCCACAGATACGCAGTATTTT. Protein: CASSGGQPTDTQYF.

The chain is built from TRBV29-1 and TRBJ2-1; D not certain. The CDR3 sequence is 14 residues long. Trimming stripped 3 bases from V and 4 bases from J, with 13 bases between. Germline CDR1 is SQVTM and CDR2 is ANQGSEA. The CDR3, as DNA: TGCAGCGTTGACGGTGGGCCTTCTTACAATGAGCAGTTCTTC. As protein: CSVDGGPSYNEQFF.

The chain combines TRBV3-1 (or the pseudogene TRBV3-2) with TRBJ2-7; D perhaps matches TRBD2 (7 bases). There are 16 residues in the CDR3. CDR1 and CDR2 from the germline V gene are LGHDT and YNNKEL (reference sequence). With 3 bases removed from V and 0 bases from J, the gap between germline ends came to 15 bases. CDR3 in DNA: TGTGCCAGCAGCCAGGCTTGGGGGGGGCCCTCCTACGAGCAGTACTTC. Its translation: CASSQAWGGPSYEQYF.

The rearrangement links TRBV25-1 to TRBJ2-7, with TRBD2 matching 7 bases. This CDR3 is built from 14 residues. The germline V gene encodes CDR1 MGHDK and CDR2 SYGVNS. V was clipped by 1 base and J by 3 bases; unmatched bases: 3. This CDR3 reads CASSELWGGYEQYF. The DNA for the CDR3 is TGTGCCAGCAGTGAATTGTGGGGGGGCTACGAGCAGTACTTC.

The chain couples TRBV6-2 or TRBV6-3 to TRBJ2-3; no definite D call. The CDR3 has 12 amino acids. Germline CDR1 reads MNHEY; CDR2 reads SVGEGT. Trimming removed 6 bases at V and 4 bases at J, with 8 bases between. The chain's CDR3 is CASSGSSDTQYF. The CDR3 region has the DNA TGTGCCAGCAGCGGGTCCTCAGATACGCAGTATTTT.

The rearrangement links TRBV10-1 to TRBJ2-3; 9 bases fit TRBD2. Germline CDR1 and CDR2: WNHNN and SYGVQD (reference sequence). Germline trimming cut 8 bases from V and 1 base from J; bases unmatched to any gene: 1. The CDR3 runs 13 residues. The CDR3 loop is CASRLAGTDTQYF. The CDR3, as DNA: TGCGCCAGCCGACTAGCGGGCACAGATACGCAGTATTTT.

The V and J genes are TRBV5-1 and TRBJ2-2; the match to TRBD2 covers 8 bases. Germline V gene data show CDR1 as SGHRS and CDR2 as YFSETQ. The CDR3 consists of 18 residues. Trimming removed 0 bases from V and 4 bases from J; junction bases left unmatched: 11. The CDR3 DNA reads TGCGCCAGCAGCTTGGTTCCCGGGGGGGCAATTGGCACCGGGGAGCTGTTTTTT. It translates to CASSLVPGGAIGTGELFF.

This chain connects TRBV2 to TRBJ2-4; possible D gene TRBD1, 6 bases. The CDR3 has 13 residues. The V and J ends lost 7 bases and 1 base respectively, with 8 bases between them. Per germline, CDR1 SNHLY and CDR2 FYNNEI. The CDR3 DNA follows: TGTGCCAGCACAGGGGCGGCCAAAAACATTCAGTACTTC. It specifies CASTGAAKNIQYF.

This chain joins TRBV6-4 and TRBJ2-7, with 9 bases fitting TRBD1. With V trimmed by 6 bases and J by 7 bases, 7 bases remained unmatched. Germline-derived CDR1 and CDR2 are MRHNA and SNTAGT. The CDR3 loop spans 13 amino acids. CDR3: CASRTTGGWEQYF. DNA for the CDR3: TGTGCCAGCAGAACGACAGGGGGGTGGGAGCAGTACTTC.

The CDR3 spells CASSLAPLLQFNNEQFF. DNA for the CDR3: TGCGCCAGCAGCTTGGCCCCCCTACTCCAGTTTAACAATGAGCAGTTCTTC. The chain recombines TRBV5-1 with TRBJ2-1; D is undetermined. In germline, CDR1 is SGHRS, CDR2 YFSETQ. The CDR3 length is 17 residues. The V end was cut by 0 bases, the J end by 5 bases, with 18 bases between.

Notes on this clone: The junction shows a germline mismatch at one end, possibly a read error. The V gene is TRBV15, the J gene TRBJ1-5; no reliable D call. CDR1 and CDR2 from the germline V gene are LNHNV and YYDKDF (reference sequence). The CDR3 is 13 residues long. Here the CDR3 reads CATSSTFDQPQRF. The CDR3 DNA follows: TGTGCCACCAGTAGTACTTTCGATCAGCCCCAGCGTTTT.